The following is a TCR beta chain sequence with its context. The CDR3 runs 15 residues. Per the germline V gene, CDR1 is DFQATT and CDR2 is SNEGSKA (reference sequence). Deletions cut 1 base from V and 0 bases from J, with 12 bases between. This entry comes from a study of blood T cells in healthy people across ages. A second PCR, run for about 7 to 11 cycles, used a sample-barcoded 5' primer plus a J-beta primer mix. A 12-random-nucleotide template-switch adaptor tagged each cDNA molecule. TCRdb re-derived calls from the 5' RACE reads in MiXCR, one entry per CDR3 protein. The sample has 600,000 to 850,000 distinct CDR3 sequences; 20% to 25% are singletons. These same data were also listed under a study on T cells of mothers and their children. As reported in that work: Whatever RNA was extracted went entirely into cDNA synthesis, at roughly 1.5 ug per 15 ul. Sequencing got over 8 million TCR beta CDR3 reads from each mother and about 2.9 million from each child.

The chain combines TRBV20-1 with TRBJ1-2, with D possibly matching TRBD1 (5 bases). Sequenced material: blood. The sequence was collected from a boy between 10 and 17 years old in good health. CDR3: CSARGGDGPNYGYTF. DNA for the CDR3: TGCAGTGCTAGAGGGGGGGACGGACCTAACTATGGCTACACCTTC.